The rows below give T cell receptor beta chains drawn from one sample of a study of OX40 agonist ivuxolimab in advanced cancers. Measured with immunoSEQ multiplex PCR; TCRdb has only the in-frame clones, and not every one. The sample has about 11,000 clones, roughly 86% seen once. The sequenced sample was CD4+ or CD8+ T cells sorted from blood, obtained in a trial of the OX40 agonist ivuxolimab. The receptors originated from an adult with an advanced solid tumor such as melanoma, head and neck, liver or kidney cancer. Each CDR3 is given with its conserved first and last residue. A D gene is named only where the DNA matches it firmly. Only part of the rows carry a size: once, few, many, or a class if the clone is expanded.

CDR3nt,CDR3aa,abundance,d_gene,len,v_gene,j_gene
TGCGCCAGCAGCCAGTGGGGGAGGAGCACTGAAGCTTTCTTT,CASSQWGRSTEAFF,NA,NA,14,TRBV4-1,TRBJ1-1
TGTGCCAGCAGTTACCTGGGGGGCCCAGAAAAACTGTTTTTT,CASSYLGGPEKLFF,NA,NA,14,TRBV6-6,TRBJ1-4
TGTGCCAGCAGCCTAGGGGAGACTGAAGCTTTCTTT,CASSLGETEAFF,few,NA,12,TRBV11-2,TRBJ1-1
TGTGCCAGCAGTGTCTTAGCGGAAACCTACGAGCAGTACTTC,CASSVLAETYEQYF,NA,NA,14,TRBV28,TRBJ2-7
TGCGCCAGCAGCTTGTTGGGTGGGGACACCGGGGAGCTGTTTTTT,CASSLLGGDTGELFF,NA,NA,15,TRBV5-1,TRBJ2-2
TGTGCCAGCAGCTCGGGGGAGTTAAAGCAAGAGACCCAGTACTTC,CASSSGELKQETQYF,NA,NA,15,TRBV11-2,TRBJ2-5
TGTGCCATCAGTGAGTCGTGGGGCTACACCTTC,CAISESWGYTF,NA,NA,11,TRBV10-3,TRBJ1-2
TGTGCCACCGGACCGTGGGGAGAGACCCAGTACTTC,CATGPWGETQYF,NA,NA,12,TRBV19,TRBJ2-5
TGTGCCAGCTCTTCAGACAGGGCCGGTGGATTCACAGATACGCAGTATTTT,CASSSDRAGGFTDTQYF,NA,TRBD1,17,TRBV18,TRBJ2-3
TGTGCCAGTAGTCTAGGACTAGCCCTCTACGAGCAGTACTTC,CASSLGLALYEQYF,once,TRBD2,14,TRBV19,TRBJ2-7
TGTGCCAGCAGTCAACAGGGTATGGCAGATACGCAGTATTTT,CASSQQGMADTQYF,NA,NA,14,TRBV6-4,TRBJ2-3
TGTGCCAGCGGTCAAAACACAGATACGCAGTATTTT,CASGQNTDTQYF,NA,NA,12,TRBV6-6,TRBJ2-3
TGTGCCAGCAGTCAAACAGGGGGCTACGAGCAGTACTTC,CASSQTGGYEQYF,NA,TRBD1,13,TRBV28,TRBJ2-7
TGTGCCAGCAGGGGGGTTTGGACTGAAGCTTTCTTT,CASRGVWTEAFF,NA,NA,12,TRBV27,TRBJ1-1
TGTGCCAGCAGCTTTGGTTACTACGAGCAGTACTTC,CASSFGYYEQYF,NA,NA,12,TRBV28,TRBJ2-7
TGTGCCATCAGTGAGTCTGCCTACGAGCAGTACTTC,CAISESAYEQYF,NA,NA,12,TRBV10-3,TRBJ2-7
TGTGCCAGCAGCCCCGGGGCTAGCGGGAGTGATTTCGCCTACGAGCAGTACTTC,CASSPGASGSDFAYEQYF,NA,TRBD2,18,TRBV7-9,TRBJ2-7
TGTGCCTGGAGCGGCGGCTCCTACGAGCAGTACTTC,CAWSGGSYEQYF,NA,NA,12,TRBV30,TRBJ2-7
TGCGCCAGCAGCTTGGATCCCAGGGGAGGGGGGGAGCCCCAGCATTTT,CASSLDPRGGGEPQHF,NA,NA,16,TRBV5-1,TRBJ1-5
TGTGCCACTTTTCGTAGCGGGAGCCCCGGGGAGACCCAGTACTTC,CATFRSGSPGETQYF,NA,TRBD2,15,TRBV6-1,TRBJ2-5
TGTGCCAGCAGCGCCAGACTAGCGGGAGTCAATGAGCAGTTCTTC,CASSARLAGVNEQFF,NA,TRBD2,15,TRBV9,TRBJ2-1
TGCGCCAGCAGCAAAGCGCCCAGGGATGGCACTGAAGCTTTCTTT,CASSKAPRDGTEAFF,NA,NA,15,TRBV5-1,TRBJ1-1
TGTGCCAGCATACTCAGGGGGACCGGGGAGCTGTTTTTT,CASILRGTGELFF,NA,TRBD1,13,TRBV28,TRBJ2-2
TGTGCCAGCAGTTACTCGACAGCGAACACCGGGGAGCTGTTTTTT,CASSYSTANTGELFF,NA,NA,15,TRBV6-6,TRBJ2-2
TGTGCCAGCAGCCCGAAACTAGCGGGAGCCTACGAGCAGTACTTC,CASSPKLAGAYEQYF,large,TRBD2,15,TRBV4-2,TRBJ2-7
TGTGCCATCAGTGAGGATCCGAACACAGATACGCAGTATTTT,CAISEDPNTDTQYF,NA,NA,14,TRBV10-3,TRBJ2-3
TGTGCCAGCAGCACGCTCCGGGGACCTGCCGGGGAGCTGTTTTTT,CASSTLRGPAGELFF,NA,NA,15,TRBV9,TRBJ2-2
TGTGCCAGCAGTGACTCAGGCTTTGGGCAGCCCCAGCATTTT,CASSDSGFGQPQHF,NA,NA,14,TRBV6-4,TRBJ1-5
TGTGCCAGCTCCTGGGGCGGGGAGCTGTTTTTT,CASSWGGELFF,NA,NA,11,TRBV11-3,TRBJ2-2
TGTGCCAGCAGCTTAGTCACAGGAAGGTTCAATGAGCAGTTCTTC,CASSLVTGRFNEQFF,once,NA,15,TRBV7-6,TRBJ2-1
TGTGCCAGCAGCCAATCCGCGGGACGGCTCAACTATGGCTACACCTTC,CASSQSAGRLNYGYTF,NA,NA,16,TRBV16,TRBJ1-2
TGTGCCAGCAGAGAAAAGGATCAGGGATTCGGTGGCTACACCTTC,CASREKDQGFGGYTF,NA,NA,15,TRBV6-1,TRBJ1-2
TGTGCCAGCAGTTTAGGAGCGGGAGTAGGGACAGATACGCAGTATTTT,CASSLGAGVGTDTQYF,once,TRBD2,16,TRBV28,TRBJ2-3
TGTGCCAGCAGCTTAATTGCGGAACATGAGCAGTTCTTC,CASSLIAEHEQFF,NA,NA,13,TRBV7-9,TRBJ2-1
TGTGCTAGTGGTTTGGTGGGGACAGGGGCGGATACGCAGTATTTT,CASGLVGTGADTQYF,NA,TRBD1,15,TRBV12-5,TRBJ2-3
TGTGCCAGCAGTTTATTGGGACAGGCCTCTAGCTCCTACAATGAGCAGTTCTTC,CASSLLGQASSSYNEQFF,NA,TRBD1,18,TRBV28,TRBJ2-1
TGTGCCAGCAGCGAATCAGGGGGCGTGAACACTGAAGCTTTCTTT,CASSESGGVNTEAFF,NA,TRBD1,15,TRBV9,TRBJ1-1
TGCAGTGCTAGTCTAGGTATAGAGCAGTTCTTC,CSASLGIEQFF,NA,NA,11,TRBV20-1,TRBJ2-1
TGTGCCAGCAGCTTACTAGCGGGACTAGATGAGCAGTTCTTC,CASSLLAGLDEQFF,NA,TRBD2,14,TRBV7-6,TRBJ2-1
TGTGCCAGCAGTTACTGGACAGGGTCTAATTCACCCCTCCACTTT,CASSYWTGSNSPLHF,NA,TRBD1,15,TRBV6-6,TRBJ1-6
TGTGCCAGCAGCTCCACTGGGCCCACAGATACGCAGTATTTT,CASSSTGPTDTQYF,NA,NA,14,TRBV7-3,TRBJ2-3
TGCGCCAGCAGCCAAGGGTCAGTGAACACCGGGGAGCTGTTTTTT,CASSQGSVNTGELFF,NA,NA,15,TRBV4-1,TRBJ2-2
TGTGCCAGCAGCTTAGAGAGCGGACGGAGCTCTGGAAACACCATATATTTT,CASSLESGRSSGNTIYF,NA,NA,17,TRBV7-6,TRBJ1-3
TGTGCCAGCAGCTTATACGGCCATCAGCCCCAGCATTTT,CASSLYGHQPQHF,NA,NA,13,TRBV7-1,TRBJ1-5
TGTGCCAGCAGCTTAGGGGGGAGGAACACTGAAGCTTTCTTT,CASSLGGRNTEAFF,NA,NA,14,TRBV7-3,TRBJ1-1
TGTGCCAGTAGCCCAGGCGGGGCCTTCCTCGTCTTC,CASSPGGAFLVF,few,NA,12,TRBV19,TRBJ2-1
TGTGCCAGCAGCCAATGGTCGGATACGCAGTATTTT,CASSQWSDTQYF,NA,NA,12,TRBV14,TRBJ2-3
TGTGCCAGCAGCTCCGGGACTAGCGGGAGCCGATCGCAGTATTTT,CASSSGTSGSRSQYF,once,TRBD2,15,TRBV13,TRBJ2-3
TGTGCCAGCAGTATTAGACAGGGAAGTCAGCCCCAGCATTTT,CASSIRQGSQPQHF,NA,TRBD1,14,TRBV28,TRBJ1-5
TGTGCCAGCAGCACTGTGAATCGGGACACGAACGGCGGGCAGTACTTC,CASSTVNRDTNGGQYF,once,NA,16,TRBV27,TRBJ2-5
TGTGCCAGCAGTTTCGGAGTCGAGAACACCATATATTTT,CASSFGVENTIYF,NA,NA,13,TRBV28,TRBJ1-3
TGTGCCAGCAGCGTGGAGGGGGCGAACTACGAGCAGTACTTC,CASSVEGANYEQYF,NA,NA,14,TRBV9,TRBJ2-7
TGCAGTGCGGGGGACTGGTACTTC,CSAGDWYF,NA,NA,8,TRBV20-1,TRBJ2-5
TGTGCCAGCAGCCAGGGACTAGCGGGGGACTGGGAGCAGTTCTTC,CASSQGLAGDWEQFF,NA,TRBD2,15,TRBV5-6,TRBJ2-1
TGTGCCAGCAGCTCCCCCCGGGGGACTAGCGGGATGAAGATAGAGACCCAGTACTTC,CASSSPRGTSGMKIETQYF,NA,TRBD2,19,TRBV9,TRBJ2-5
TGTGCCAGCAGTCGGACAGGGGGTACTGAAGCTTTCTTT,CASSRTGGTEAFF,NA,TRBD1,13,TRBV7-2,TRBJ1-1
TGTGCCAGCAGTTTAGAGTACACTGAAGCTTTCTTT,CASSLEYTEAFF,NA,NA,12,TRBV28,TRBJ1-1
TGTGCCAGTAGTGACCCGGGTTCGTACAATGAGCAGTTCTTC,CASSDPGSYNEQFF,NA,NA,14,TRBV19,TRBJ2-1